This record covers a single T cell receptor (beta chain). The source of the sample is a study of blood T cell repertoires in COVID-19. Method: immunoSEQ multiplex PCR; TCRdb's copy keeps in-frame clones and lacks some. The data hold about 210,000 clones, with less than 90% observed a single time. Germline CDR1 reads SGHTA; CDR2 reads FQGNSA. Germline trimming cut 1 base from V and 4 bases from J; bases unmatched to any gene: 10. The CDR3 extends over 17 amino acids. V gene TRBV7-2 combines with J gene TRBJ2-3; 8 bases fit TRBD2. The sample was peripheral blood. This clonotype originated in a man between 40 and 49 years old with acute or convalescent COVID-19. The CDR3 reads CASSLGGAGGAPDTQYF. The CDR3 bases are TGTGCCAGCAGCTTAGGAGGTGCGGGGGGCGCCCCAGATACGCAGTATTTT.